This T cell receptor (beta chain) was sequenced for a study of lymphopenia after photon versus proton radiotherapy. Broader study findings: After the lymphocyte nadir, photon-treated repertoires showed oligoclonal expansion, especially of CD8+ Temra cells. Under photons, naive T cells and diversity fell while effector/memory populations rose.

Profiling relied on immunoSEQ multiplex PCR, and the TCRdb table lists in-frame clones only, not all of them. The data hold roughly 30,000 clones, with about 87% observed a single time. As for this clone: The antigen is not known.

This CDR3 spans 15 amino acids. The V gene's germline CDR1 is SGHRS and CDR2 YFSETQ. J gave up 4 bases and V 4 bases, and 7 bases lay outside the gene matches. The chain carries TRBV5-1 and TRBJ1-5, with TRBD1 matching 8 bases. The starting material was peripheral blood, obtained from a patient treated with proton-based radiotherapy. This sequence originates from a woman aged 60 to 75 with cholangiocarcinoma. Some clones in this sample may be carry-over from other donors' samples. The CDR3 reads CASSRPRTGNQPQHF. The CDR3 DNA reads as TGCGCCAGCAGCAGACCCCGGACAGGGAATCAGCCCCAGCATTTT.